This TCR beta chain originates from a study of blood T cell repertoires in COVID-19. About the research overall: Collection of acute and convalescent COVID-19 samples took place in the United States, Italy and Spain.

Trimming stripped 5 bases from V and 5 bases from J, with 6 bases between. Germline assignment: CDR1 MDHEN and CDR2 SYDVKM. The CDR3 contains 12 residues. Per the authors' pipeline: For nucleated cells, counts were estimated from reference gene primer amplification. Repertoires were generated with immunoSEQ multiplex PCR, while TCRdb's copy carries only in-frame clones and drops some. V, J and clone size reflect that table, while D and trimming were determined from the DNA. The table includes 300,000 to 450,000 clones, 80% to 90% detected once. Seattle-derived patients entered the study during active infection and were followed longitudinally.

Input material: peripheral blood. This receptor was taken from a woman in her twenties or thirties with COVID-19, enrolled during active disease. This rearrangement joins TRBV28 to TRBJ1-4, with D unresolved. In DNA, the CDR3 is TGTGCCAGCAGTCCCTTCAATGAAAAACTGTTTTTT. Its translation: CASSPFNEKLFF. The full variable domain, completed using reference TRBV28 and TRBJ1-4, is DVKVTQSSRYLVKRTGEKVFLECVQDMDHENMFWYRQDPGLGLRLIYFSYDVKMKEKGDIPEGYSVSREKKERFSLILESASTNQTSMYLCASSPFNEKLFFGSGTQLSVL.